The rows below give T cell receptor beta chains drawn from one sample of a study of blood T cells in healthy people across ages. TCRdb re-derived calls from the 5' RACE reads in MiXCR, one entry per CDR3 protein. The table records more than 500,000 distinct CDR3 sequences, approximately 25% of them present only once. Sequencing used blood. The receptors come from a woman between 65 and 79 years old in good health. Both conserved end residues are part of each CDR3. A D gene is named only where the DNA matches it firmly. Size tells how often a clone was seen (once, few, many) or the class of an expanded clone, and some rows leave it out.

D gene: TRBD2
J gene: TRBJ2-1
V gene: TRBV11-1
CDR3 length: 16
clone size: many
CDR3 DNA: TGTGCCAGCAGTATACTAGCGGGGGACTCCTACAATGAGCAGTTCTTC
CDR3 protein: CASSILAGDSYNEQFF

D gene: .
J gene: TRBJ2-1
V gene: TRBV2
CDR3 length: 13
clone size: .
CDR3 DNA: TGTGCCAGCAGTGGGCAGGGCTTGAATGAGCAGTTCTTC
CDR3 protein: CASSGQGLNEQFF

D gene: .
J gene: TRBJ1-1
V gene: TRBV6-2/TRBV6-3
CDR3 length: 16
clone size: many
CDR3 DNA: TGTGCCAGCAGTTACTCGGTCAGGCTTTGGAACACTGAAGCTTTCTTT
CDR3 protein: CASSYSVRLWNTEAFF

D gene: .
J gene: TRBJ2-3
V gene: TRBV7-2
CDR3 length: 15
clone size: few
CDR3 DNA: TGTGCCAGCAGTATCAGGGGTCTCAGCACAGATACGCAGTATTTT
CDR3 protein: CASSIRGLSTDTQYF

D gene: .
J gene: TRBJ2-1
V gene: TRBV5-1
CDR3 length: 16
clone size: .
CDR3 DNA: TGCGCCAGCAGCTTGAGGTCCCCTACTGGAAGGGATGAGCAGTTCTTC
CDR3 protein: CASSLRSPTGRDEQFF

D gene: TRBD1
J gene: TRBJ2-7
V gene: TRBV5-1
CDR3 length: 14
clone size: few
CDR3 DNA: TGCGCCAGCAGCTTGCGGGACAGGGGGACCGAGCAGTACTTC
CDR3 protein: CASSLRDRGTEQYF

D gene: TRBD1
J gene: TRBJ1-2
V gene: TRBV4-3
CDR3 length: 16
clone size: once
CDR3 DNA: TGCGCCAGCAGCCAAGAATTGGGGGACAGGACCTATGGCTACACCTTC
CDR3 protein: CASSQELGDRTYGYTF

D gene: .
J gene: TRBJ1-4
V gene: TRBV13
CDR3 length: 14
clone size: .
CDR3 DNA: TGTGCCAGCAGCGCAGGGGAATTTGGTGAAAAACTGTTTTTT
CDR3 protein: CASSAGEFGEKLFF

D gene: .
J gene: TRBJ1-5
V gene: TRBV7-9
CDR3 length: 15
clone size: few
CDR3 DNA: TGTGCCAGCAGCTTAGGAGGTTATAGCAATCAGCCCCAGCATTTT
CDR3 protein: CASSLGGYSNQPQHF

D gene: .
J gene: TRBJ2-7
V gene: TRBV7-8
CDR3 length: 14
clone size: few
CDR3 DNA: TGTGCCAGCAGCTTAGCAGCAGGCAACTACGAGCAGTACTTC
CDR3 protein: CASSLAAGNYEQYF

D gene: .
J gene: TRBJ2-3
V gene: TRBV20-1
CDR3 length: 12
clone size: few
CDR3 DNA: TGCAGTGCTAGAGGCGACCGGGATACGCAGTATTTT
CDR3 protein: CSARGDRDTQYF

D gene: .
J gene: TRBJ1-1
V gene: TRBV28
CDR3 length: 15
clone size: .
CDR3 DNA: TGTGCCAGCACCCTAGGAGGGGGGCGCGCGGCTGAAGCTTTCTTT
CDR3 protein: CASTLGGGRAAEAFF

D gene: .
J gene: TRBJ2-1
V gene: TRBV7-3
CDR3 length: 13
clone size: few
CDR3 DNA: TGTGCCAGCAGCCTCGACTCACACAATGAGCAGTTCTTC
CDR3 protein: CASSLDSHNEQFF

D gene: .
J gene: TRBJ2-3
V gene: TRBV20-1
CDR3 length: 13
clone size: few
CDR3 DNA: TGCAGTGCCAGAGGGGGGACCACAGATACGCAGTATTTT
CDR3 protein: CSARGGTTDTQYF

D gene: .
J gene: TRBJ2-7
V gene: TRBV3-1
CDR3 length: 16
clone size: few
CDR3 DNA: TGTGCCAGCAGCCAAGGGTCCGGCAGGATGCTACGTGAGCAGTACTTC
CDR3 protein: CASSQGSGRMLREQYF

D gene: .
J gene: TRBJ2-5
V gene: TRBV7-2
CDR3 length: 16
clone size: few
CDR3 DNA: TGTGCCAGCAGCTTAGCTTGGGCGGCGGGGCGGGAGACCCAGTACTTC
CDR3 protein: CASSLAWAAGRETQYF

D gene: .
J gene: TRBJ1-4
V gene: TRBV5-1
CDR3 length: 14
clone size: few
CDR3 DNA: TGCGCCAGCAGCCGAGGGGAGAGGGGGGAAAAACTGTTTTTT
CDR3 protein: CASSRGERGEKLFF

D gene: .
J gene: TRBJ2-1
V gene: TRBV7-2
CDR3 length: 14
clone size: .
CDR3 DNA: TGTGCCAGCAGCGTTAGTAACGGGGTAGGCGAGCAGTTCTTC
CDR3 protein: CASSVSNGVGEQFF

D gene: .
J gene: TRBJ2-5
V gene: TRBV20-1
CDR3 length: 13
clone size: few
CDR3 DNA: TGCAGTGCTGCTCAAAACGACGGGAAGAGGACCATCTTC
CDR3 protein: CSAAQNDGKRTIF

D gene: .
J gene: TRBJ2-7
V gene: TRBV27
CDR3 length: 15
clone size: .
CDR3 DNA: TGTGCCAGCAGTTTTAACAGCATTGGCTCCTACGAGCAGTACTTC
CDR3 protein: CASSFNSIGSYEQYF

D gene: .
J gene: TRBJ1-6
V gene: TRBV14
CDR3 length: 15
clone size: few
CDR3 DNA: TGTGCCAGCAGCCCGACCCTAGAACGGAGTTCACCCCTCCACTTT
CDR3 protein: CASSPTLERSSPLHF

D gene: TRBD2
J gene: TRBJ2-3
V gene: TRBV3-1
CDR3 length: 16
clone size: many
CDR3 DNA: TGTGCCAGCAGCCCTAGGCAACTAGCGGGGACAGATACGCAGTATTTT
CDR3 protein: CASSPRQLAGTDTQYF

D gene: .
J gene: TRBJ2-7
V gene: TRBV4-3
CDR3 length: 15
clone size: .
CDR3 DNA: TGCGCCAGCAGCCAAGAGAAGGGACCCTTCTACGAGCAGTACTTC
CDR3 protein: CASSQEKGPFYEQYF

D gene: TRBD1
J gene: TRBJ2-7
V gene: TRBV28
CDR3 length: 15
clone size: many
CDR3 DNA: TGTGCCAGCAACGGGGAGACAGGGCGGCGGTACGAGCAGTACTTC
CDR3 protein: CASNGETGRRYEQYF

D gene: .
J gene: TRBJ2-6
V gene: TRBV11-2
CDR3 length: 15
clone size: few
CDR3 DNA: TGTGCCAGCAGCTTGTACGGGGACGCTGCCAACGTCCTGACTTTC
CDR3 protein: CASSLYGDAANVLTF

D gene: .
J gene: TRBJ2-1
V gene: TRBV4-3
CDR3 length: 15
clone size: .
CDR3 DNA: TGCGCCAGCAGCCAAGAGAACAGGGCCTACAATGAGCAGTTCTTC
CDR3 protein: CASSQENRAYNEQFF

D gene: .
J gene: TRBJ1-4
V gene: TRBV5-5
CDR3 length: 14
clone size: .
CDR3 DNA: TGTGCCAGCAGCACTCGCGGGGCAAGTGAAAAACTGTTTTTT
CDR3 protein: CASSTRGASEKLFF

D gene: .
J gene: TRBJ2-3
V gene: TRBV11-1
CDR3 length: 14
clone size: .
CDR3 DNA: TGTGCCAGCAGCTCAGAGACGGGTGGAGATACGCAGTATTTT
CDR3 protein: CASSSETGGDTQYF

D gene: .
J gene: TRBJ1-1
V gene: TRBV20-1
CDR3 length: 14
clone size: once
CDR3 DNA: TGCAGTGCTAGAGCTAACGCAGGCGGAACTGAAGCTTTCTTT
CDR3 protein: CSARANAGGTEAFF

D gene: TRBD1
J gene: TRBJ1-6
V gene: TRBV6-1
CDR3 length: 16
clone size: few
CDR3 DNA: TGTGCCAGCAGCGAGCCGGGACAGGGGAGATCTTCACCCCTCCACTTT
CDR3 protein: CASSEPGQGRSSPLHF

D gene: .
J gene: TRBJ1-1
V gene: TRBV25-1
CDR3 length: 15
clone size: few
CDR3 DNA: TGTGCCAGCAGTGAATTTGAGGGTCGAGTGACTGAAGCTTTCTTT
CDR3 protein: CASSEFEGRVTEAFF

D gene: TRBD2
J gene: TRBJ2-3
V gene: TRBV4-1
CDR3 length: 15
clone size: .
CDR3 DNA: TGCGCCAGCAGCCAACAGCGGGGGGACACAGATACGCAGTATTTT
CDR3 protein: CASSQQRGDTDTQYF

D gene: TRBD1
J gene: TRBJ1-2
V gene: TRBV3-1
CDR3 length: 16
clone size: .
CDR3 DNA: TGTGCCAGCAGCCAAGGGCAGGGGGCGGGAGTCTATGGCTACACCTTC
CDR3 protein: CASSQGQGAGVYGYTF

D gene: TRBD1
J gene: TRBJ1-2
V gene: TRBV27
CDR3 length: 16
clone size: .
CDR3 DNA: TGTGCCAGCAGGAGCCCCGGGACAGGGAATTCCTATGGCTACACCTTC
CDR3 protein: CASRSPGTGNSYGYTF

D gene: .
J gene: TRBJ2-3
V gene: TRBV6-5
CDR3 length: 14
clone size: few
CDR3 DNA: TGTGCCAGCAGTTATAACAGGGGCACAGATACGCAGTATTTT
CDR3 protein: CASSYNRGTDTQYF

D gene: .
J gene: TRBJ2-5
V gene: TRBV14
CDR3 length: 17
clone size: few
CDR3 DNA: TGTGCCAGCAGCCAACTTTCTACAGCGGACTTCCAAGAGACCCAGTACTTC
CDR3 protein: CASSQLSTADFQETQYF

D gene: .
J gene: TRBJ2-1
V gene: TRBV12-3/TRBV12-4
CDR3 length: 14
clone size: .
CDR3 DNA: TGTGCCAGCTGCCTACAGGGCCTCTGCAATGAGCAGTTCTTC
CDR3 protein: CASCLQGLCNEQFF

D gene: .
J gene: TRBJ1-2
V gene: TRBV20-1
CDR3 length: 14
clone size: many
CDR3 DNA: TGCAGTGCTAGAGACCCGACCGGAGCCGGTGGCTACACCTTC
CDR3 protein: CSARDPTGAGGYTF

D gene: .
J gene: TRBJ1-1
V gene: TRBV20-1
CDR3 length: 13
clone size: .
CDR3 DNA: TGCAGTGCTAGTTGGGGGCGCATCACTGAAGCTTTCTTT
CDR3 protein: CSASWGRITEAFF

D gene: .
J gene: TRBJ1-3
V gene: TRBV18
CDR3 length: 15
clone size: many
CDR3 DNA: TGTGCCAGCTCACCATGGAGGGGAGCTGGAAACACCATATATTTT
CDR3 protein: CASSPWRGAGNTIYF

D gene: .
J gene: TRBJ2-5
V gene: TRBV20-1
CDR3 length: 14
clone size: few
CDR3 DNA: TGCAGTGCCCTCGTGGTGGGGGCGGAAGAGACCCAGTACTTC
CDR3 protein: CSALVVGAEETQYF

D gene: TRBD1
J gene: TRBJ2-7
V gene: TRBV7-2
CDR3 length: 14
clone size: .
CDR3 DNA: TGTGCCAGCAGTTCCCCCGGGACAGCCTACGAGCAGTACTTC
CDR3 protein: CASSSPGTAYEQYF

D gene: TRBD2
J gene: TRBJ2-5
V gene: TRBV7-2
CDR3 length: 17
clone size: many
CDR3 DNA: TGTGCCAGCAGCTTACAGACTAGCGGGGGGGCCAGGGAGACCCAGTACTTC
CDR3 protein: CASSLQTSGGARETQYF

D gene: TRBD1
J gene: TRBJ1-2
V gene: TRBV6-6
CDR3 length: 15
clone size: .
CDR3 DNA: TGTGCCAGCAGTTCTCCCCCTACAGGGGGTGAGGGCTACACCTTC
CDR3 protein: CASSSPPTGGEGYTF

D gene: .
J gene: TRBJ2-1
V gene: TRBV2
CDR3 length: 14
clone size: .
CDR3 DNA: TGTGCCAGCGCGGGACCCCTGTCCTACAATGAGCAGTTCTTC
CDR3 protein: CASAGPLSYNEQFF

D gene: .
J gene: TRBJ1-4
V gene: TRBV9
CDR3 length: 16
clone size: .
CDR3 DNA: TGTGCCAGCAGCGTAGCCCCTATAGGGACTAATGAAAAACTGTTTTTT
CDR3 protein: CASSVAPIGTNEKLFF

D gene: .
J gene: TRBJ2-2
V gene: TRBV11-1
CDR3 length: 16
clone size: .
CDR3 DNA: TGTGCCAGCAGCTTCGGCTCACTAACGAACACCGGGGAGCTGTTTTTT
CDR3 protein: CASSFGSLTNTGELFF

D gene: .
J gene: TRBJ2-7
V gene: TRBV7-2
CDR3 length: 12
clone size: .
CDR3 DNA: TGTGCCAGCAGCGACCCCCCCTACGAGCAGTACTTC
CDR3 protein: CASSDPPYEQYF

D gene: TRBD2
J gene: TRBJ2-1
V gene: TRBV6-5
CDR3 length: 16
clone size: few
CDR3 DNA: TGTGCCAGCAGTTACTCGAATCGGGGGGCCTACAATGAGCAGTTCTTC
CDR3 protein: CASSYSNRGAYNEQFF

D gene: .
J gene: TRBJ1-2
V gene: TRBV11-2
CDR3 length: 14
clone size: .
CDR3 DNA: TGTGCCAGCAGCTTCCCGGGGCAGGGTCACTTGCACACCTTC
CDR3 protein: CASSFPGQGHLHTF

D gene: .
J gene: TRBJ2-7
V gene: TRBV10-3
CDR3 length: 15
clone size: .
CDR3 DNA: TGTGCCATCAGTGAATGGACGGGATATCCCCGCGAGCAGTACTTC
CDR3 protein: CAISEWTGYPREQYF

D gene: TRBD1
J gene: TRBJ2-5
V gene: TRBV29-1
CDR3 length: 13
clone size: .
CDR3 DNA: TGCAGCGCCCTGGACAGGGGGAGGGAGACCCAGTACTTC
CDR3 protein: CSALDRGRETQYF

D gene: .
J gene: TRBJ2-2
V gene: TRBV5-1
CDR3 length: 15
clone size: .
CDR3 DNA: TGCGCCAGCACCACAGTAGGAGGGTACGCCGGGGAGCTGTTTTTT
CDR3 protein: CASTTVGGYAGELFF

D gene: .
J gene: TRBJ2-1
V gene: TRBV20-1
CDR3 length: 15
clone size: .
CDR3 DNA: TGCAGTGCTATCAGGGCCACGAGCTCCTACAATGAGCAGTTCTTC
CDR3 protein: CSAIRATSSYNEQFF

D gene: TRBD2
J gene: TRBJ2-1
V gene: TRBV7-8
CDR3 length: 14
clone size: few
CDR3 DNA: TGTGCCAGCACCTTTAGCGGGGTTTACAATGAGCAGTTCTTC
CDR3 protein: CASTFSGVYNEQFF

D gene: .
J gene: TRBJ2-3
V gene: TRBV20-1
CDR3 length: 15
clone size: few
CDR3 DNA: TGCAGTGCTATAGACAGAAAAATGGACACAGATACGCAGTATTTT
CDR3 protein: CSAIDRKMDTDTQYF